This record covers a single T cell receptor beta chain. V lost 3 bases to trimming and J lost 0 bases, with 11 bases between them. This CDR3 region has 15 residues. Germline CDR1 SGHTA, CDR2 FQGNSA. This specimen comes from a study of blood T cells in healthy people across ages. The second PCR ran about 6 to 11 cycles with a sample-barcoded 5' primer and J-beta primers. Via MiXCR, TCRdb re-called the 5' RACE reads, giving one row per CDR3 protein. Among hundreds of thousands of distinct CDR3 sequences listed, 52% were seen once. Sequenced material: blood. V usage is TRBV7-2 and J usage is TRBJ1-2; no definite D call. This receptor was identified in an elderly woman in good health. In DNA form, the CDR3 reads TGTGCCAGCAGCTTCAACAGAGTAACTAACTATGGCTACACCTTC. Amino acids: CASSFNRVTNYGYTF.